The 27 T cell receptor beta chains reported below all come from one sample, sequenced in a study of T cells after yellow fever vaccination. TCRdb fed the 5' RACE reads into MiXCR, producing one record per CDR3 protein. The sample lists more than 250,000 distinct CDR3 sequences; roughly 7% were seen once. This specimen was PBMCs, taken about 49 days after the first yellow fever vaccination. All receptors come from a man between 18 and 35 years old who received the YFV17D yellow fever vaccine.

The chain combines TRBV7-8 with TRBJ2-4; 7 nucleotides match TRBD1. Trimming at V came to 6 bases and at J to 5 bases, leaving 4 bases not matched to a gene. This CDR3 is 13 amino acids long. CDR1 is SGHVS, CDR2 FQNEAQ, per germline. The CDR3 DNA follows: TGTGCCAGCAGAACCGGGACAGAAAACATTCAGTACTTC. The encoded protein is CASRTGTENIQYF. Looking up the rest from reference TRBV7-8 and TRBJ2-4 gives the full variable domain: GAGVSQSPRYKVAKRGQDVALRCDPISGHVSLFWYQQALGQGPEFLTYFQNEAQLDKSGLPSDRFFAERPEGSVSTLKIQRTQQEDSAVYLCASRTGTENIQYFGAGTRLSVL.

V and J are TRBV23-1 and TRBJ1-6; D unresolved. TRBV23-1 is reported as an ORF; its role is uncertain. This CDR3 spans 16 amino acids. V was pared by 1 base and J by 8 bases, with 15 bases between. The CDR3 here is CASSQLGSSHHSPLHF. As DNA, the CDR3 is TGCGCCAGCAGTCAATTAGGTAGCAGTCATCATTCACCCCTCCACTTT.

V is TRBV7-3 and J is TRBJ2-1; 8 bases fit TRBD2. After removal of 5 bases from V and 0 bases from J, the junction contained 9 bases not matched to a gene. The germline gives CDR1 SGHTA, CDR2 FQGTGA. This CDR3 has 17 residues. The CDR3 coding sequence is TGTGCCAGCAGCATGTTAGCGGGGCCCGGCTCCTACAATGAGCAGTTCTTC. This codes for CASSMLAGPGSYNEQFF.

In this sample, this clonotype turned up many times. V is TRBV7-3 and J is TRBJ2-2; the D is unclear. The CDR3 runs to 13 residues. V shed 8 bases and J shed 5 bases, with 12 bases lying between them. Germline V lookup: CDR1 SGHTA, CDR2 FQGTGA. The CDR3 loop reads CASRETNTGELFF. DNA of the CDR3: TGTGCCAGCCGTGAGACCAATACCGGGGAGCTGTTTTTT.

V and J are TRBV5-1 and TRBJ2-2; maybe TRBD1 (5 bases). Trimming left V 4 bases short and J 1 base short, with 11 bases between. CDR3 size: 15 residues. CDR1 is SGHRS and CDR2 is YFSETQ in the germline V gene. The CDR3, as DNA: TGCGCCAGCAGCGGTAGGGGTAGGAACACCGGGGAGCTGTTTTTT. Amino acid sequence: CASSGRGRNTGELFF.

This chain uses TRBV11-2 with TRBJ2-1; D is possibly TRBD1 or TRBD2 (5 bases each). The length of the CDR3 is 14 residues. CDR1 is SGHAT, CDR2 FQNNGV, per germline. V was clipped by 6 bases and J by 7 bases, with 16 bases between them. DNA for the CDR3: TGTGCCAGCAGGGATGGGGGACCCGAGAATGAGCAGTTCTTC. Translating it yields CASRDGGPENEQFF.

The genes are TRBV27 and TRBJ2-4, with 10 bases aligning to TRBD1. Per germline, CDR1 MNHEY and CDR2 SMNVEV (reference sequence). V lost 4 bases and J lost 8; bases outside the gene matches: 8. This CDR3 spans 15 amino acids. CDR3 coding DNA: TGTGCCAGCAGTTACACGACAGGGGGCGTTTACATTCAGTACTTC. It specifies CASSYTTGGVYIQYF.

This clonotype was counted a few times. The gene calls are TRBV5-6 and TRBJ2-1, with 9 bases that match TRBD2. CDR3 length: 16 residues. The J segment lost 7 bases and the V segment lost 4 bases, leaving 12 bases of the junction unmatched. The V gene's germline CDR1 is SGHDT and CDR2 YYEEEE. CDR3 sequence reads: CASSTPWAGGINEQFF. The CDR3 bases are TGTGCCAGCAGCACCCCATGGGCGGGGGGGATAAATGAGCAGTTCTTC. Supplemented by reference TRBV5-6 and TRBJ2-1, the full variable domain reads DAGVTQSPTHLIKTRGQQVTLRCSPKSGHDTVSWYQQALGQGPQFIFQYYEEEERQRGNFPDRFSGHQFPNYSSELNVNALLLGDSALYLCASSTPWAGGINEQFFGPGTRLTVL.

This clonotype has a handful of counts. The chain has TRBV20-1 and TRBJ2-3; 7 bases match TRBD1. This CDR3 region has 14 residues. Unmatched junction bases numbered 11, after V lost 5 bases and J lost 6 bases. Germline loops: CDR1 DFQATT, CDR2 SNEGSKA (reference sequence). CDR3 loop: CSADPNRRGDTQYF. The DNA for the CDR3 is TGCAGTGCTGATCCGAATCGCAGGGGGGATACGCAGTATTTT.

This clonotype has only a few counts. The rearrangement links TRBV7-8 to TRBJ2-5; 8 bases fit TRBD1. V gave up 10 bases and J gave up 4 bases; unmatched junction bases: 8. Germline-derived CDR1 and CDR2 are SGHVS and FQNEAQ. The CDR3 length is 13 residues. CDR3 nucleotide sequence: TGTGCCACCCGACAGGGGATGCGAGAGACCCAGTACTTC. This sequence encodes CATRQGMRETQYF.

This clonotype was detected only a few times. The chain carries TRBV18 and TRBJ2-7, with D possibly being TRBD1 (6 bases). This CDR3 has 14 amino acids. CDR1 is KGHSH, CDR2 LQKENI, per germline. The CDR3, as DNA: TGTGCCAACTCAGAAAAACAGGGCCCCTACGAGCAGTACGTC. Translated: CANSEKQGPYEQYV.

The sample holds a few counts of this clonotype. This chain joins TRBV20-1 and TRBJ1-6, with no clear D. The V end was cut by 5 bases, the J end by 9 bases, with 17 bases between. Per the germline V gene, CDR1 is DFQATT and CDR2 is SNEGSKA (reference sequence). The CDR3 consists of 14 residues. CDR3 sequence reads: CSAGSSFMGSPLHF. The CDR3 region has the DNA TGCAGTGCTGGCTCGAGCTTCATGGGTTCACCCCTCCACTTT.

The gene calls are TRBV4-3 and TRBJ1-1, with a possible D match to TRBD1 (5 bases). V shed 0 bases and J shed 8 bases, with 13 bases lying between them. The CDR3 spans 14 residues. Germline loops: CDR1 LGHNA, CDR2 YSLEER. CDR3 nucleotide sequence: TGCGCCAGCAGCCAAGACCCCGCGGGACGCGAAGCTTTCTTT. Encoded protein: CASSQDPAGREAFF.

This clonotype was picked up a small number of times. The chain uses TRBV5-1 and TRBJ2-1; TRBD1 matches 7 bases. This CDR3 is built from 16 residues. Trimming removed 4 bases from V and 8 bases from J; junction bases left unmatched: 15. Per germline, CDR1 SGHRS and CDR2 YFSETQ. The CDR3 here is CASSTFFDRAGDEQFF. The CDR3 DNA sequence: TGCGCCAGCAGCACCTTCTTCGACAGGGCGGGTGATGAGCAGTTCTTC. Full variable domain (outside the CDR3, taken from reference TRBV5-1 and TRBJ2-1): KAGVTQTPRYLIKTRGQQVTLSCSPISGHRSVSWYQQTPGQGLQFLFEYFSETQRNKGNFPGRFSGRQFSNSRSEMNVSTLELGDSALYLCASSTFFDRAGDEQFFGPGTRLTVL.

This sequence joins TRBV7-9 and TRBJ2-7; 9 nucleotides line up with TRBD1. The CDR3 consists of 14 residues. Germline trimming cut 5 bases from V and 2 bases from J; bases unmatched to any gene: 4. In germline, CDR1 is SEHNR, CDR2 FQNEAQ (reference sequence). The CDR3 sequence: CASSRTGAAYEQYF. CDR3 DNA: TGTGCCAGCAGCAGGACAGGGGCCGCCTACGAGCAGTACTTC.

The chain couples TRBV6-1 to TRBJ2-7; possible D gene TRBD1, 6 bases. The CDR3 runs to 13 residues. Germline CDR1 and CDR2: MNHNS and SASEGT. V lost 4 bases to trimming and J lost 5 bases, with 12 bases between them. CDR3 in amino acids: CASSAYRENEQYF. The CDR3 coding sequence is TGTGCCAGCAGTGCTTACAGGGAGAACGAGCAGTACTTC.

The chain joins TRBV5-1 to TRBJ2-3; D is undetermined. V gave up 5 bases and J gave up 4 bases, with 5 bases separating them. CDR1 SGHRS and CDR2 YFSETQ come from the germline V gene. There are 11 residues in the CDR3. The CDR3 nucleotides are TGCGCCAGCAGACAGTCAGATACGCAGTATTTT. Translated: CASRQSDTQYF.

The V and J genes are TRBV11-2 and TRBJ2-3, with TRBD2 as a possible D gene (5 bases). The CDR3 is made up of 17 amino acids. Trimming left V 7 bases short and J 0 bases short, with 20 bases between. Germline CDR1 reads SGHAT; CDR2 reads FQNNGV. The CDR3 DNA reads TGTGCCAGCAACCCGGGAAGCCTAAGCTTTAGCACAGATACGCAGTATTTT. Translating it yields CASNPGSLSFSTDTQYF.

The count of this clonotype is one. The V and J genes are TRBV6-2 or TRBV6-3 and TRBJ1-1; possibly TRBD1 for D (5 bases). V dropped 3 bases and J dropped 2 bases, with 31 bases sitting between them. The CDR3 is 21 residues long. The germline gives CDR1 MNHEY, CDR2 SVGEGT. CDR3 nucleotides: TGTGCCAGCAGTTATTCCCATCTCCGTCGGGGCCTTTCGATCTTAAACACTGAAGCTTTCTTT. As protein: CASSYSHLRRGLSILNTEAFF.

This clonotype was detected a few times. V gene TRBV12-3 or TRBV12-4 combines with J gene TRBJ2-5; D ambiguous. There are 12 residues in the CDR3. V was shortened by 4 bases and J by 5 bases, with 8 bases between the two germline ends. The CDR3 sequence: CASSSLTETQYF. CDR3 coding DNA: TGTGCCAGCAGTTCCCTGACTGAGACCCAGTACTTC.

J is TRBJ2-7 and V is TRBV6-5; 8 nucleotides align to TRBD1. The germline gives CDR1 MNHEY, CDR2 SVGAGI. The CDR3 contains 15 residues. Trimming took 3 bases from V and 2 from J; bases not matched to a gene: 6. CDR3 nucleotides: TGTGCCAGCAGTTATCGGGAGACAGGGGCCTACGAGCAGTACTTC. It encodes CASSYRETGAYEQYF.

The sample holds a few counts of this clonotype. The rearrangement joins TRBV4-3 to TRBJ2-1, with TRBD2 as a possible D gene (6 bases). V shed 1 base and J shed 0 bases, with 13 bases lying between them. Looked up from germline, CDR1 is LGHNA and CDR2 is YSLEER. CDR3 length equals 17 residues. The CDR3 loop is CASSQGLDYNSYNEQFF. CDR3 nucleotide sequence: TGCGCCAGCAGCCAAGGACTGGACTACAACTCCTACAATGAGCAGTTCTTC.

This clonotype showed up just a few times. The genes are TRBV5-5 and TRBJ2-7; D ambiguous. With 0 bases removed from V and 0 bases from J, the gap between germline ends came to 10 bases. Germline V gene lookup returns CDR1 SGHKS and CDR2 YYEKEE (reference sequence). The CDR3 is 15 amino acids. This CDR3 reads CASSLGQRSSYEQYV. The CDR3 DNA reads TGTGCCAGCAGCTTGGGGCAGAGAAGCTCCTACGAGCAGTACGTC.

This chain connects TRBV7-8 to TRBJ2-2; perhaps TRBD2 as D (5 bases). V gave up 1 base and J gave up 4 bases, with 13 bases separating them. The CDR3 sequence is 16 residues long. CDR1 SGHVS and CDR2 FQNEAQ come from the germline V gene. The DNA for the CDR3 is TGTGCCAGCAGCTTAGGTGGCGGGTTGGCCACCGGGGAGCTGTTTTTT. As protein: CASSLGGGLATGELFF.

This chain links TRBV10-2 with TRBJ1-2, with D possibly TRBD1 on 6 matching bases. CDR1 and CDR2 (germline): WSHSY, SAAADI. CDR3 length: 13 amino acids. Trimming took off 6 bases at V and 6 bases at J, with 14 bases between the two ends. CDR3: CASSPTGQNGYTF. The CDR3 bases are TGCGCCAGCAGCCCGACAGGACAAAATGGCTACACCTTC.

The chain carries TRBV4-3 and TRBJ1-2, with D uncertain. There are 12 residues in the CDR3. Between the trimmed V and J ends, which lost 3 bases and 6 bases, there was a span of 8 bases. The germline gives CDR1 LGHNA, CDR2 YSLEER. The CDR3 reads CASSHRTDGYTF. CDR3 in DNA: TGCGCCAGCAGCCATCGGACGGATGGCTACACCTTC.

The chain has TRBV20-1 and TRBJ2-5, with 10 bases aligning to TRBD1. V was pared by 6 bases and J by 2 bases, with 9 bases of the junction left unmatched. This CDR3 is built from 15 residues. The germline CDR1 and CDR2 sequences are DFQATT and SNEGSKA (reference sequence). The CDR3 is CSASPGQGNQETQYF. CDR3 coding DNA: TGCAGTGCCTCCCCGGGACAGGGGAATCAAGAGACCCAGTACTTC.